The 3 T cell receptor beta chains below were found in one sample sequenced in a study of molecular identifiers for immune sequencing clone quantification. MiXCR, applied by TCRdb to the PCR reads, yields one record per CDR3 protein. The data contain over 300,000 distinct CDR3 sequences, 24% of them singletons. The source material was naive CD8+ T cells from blood, with Jurkat cell RNA spiked in. Subset given: FACS-sorted CD8+CD4-CCR7+CD45RA+ naive T cells. Source of these receptors: a human donor in good health. Some libraries in this study had Jurkat cell RNA spiked in.

This clonotype turned up a few times. The rearrangement links TRBV29-1 to TRBJ2-1; 9 positions match TRBD1. Germline values: CDR1 SQVTM, CDR2 ANQGSEA. V shed 6 bases and J 5 bases; nucleotides not matched to a gene: 8. This CDR3 spans 14 amino acids. The chain's CDR3 is CSVETGTGHNEQFF. In DNA, the CDR3 is TGCAGCGTAGAGACCGGGACAGGGCACAATGAGCAGTTCTTC.

This clonotype was observed a handful of times. Being one base from a much bigger clone, this may be a read error. The J gene is TRBJ2-2, the V gene TRBV2, with D uncertain. The CDR3 extends over 13 amino acids. Per germline, CDR1 SNHLY and CDR2 FYNNEI. The chain's CDR3 is CASTKSNTRELFF. CDR3 nucleotide sequence: TGTGCCAGCACCAAATCGAACACCCGGGAGCTGTTTTTT.

The chain carries TRBV4-3 and TRBJ2-7; possibly TRBD1 for D (5 bases). Germline assignment: CDR1 LGHNA and CDR2 YSLEER. V was clipped by 5 bases and J by 1 base, with 12 bases between them. This CDR3 has 14 residues. In DNA, the CDR3 is TGCGCCAGCAGCTCCGTTGACAGATCCTACGAGCAGTACTTC. Its protein is CASSSVDRSYEQYF.